This entry describes one T cell receptor (beta chain). The data are from a study of T cell changes during pregnancy in multiple sclerosis. The J segment lost 2 bases and the V segment lost 4 bases, leaving 4 bases of the junction unmatched. Per the germline V gene, CDR1 is SGHRS and CDR2 is YFSETQ. This CDR3 has 15 amino acids. Assay: immunoSEQ multiplex PCR; the TCRdb copy retains only in-frame clones and omits some. Here the sample spans about 25,000 clones, about 88% being singletons. Source: CD8+ T cells from peripheral blood mononuclear cells, taken in the third trimester of pregnancy. This TCR was recovered from a female donor in good health, enrolled as a control in a pregnancy study. This chain joins TRBV5-1 and TRBJ2-7, with TRBD1 identical over 12 bases. The CDR3 region has the DNA TGCGCCAGCAGCCCCGGGACAGGGGGCCCCTACGAGCAGTACTTC. This translates into CASSPGTGGPYEQYF.